This T cell receptor (beta chain) was recorded in a study of T cell responses to AZD1222 COVID-19 vaccine (dated by TCRdb to the early 2020s). In terms of the full investigation: Because spike-specific TCR depth and breadth did not differ between the two schedules, AZD1222 recipients who got a second dose at roughly 4 weeks were pooled with those who got a second dose at roughly 12 weeks. A total of around 240 trial participants underwent TCR sequencing, of whom about 200 had received two doses of AZD1222 and 26 had received two doses of the MenACWY control vaccine. Trial participants were enrolled into age subgroups of 18-55, 56-69 and 70-plus years, which contained 148, 28 and 57 TCR-sequenced participants, respectively. Overall study results and their limits: Participants were mostly white British and included more females than males, and it was suggested by the authors that clonal diversity may have been underestimated. Conclusions about previously exposed vaccinees are limited because only five to seven AZD1222 recipients were SARS-CoV-2 seropositive at baseline. Epitopes outside the regions mutated in the B.1.351 and B.1.1.7 variants were reportedly recognized by nearly half of the unique spike-specific TCRs. Because no day 14 peak-response samples were available, the repertoires could be characterized only after the peak T cell response. Spike-specific TCR breadth and depth rose significantly after two AZD1222 doses compared with day 0 and with MenACWY recipients. In the small 56-69-year group, the increase in depth fell short of significance, most likely because of low power. Vaccine-associated CD4 TCRs spanned the whole spike protein, with dominant responses in regions 160-218 and 743-854.

This clone appeared a few times. This clone's antigen is unknown. Per-base qualities were not stored, and no clone one base away is much larger. In the paper's terms, the time point label means: baseline before first vaccination. Samples from vaccinated people were obtained from the UK trials COV001 and COV002, which included a single-blind randomized controlled phase 2/3 trial of AZD1222 (ChAdOx1 nCoV-19) in healthy adults. For TCRbeta chain sequencing, PBMC samples from trial participants were taken at day 0 and at day 28 after the second dose. Measured from the cysteine to the phenylalanine, the CDR3 is 14 residues long. The entry retains the CDR3 DNA only, 42 bases that are in frame from base 1. Clipping removes 8 bases from V and 5 bases from J, with 9 as the unmatched junction base count. Reading the germline V gene (reference sequence) gives CDR1 LNHDA and CDR2 SQIVND. The CDR3 regions of human TCRbeta chains were subjected to immunosequencing. The study's processing was this. Repertoire TCRs were checked for matches against a reference library of SARS-CoV-2-specific TCRs that had been generated using the MIRA antigen-specificity platform. Breadth was defined as the fraction of unique TCRs that were SARS-CoV-2-associated, and depth was defined as the fraction of total T cells that were SARS-CoV-2-associated. Using the MIRA data, every spike-specific TCR was mapped to the spike region that the TCR reacted to and assigned to either a CD4 or a CD8 class. Log10-transformed breadth and depth values were compared by one-way ANOVA with Sidak's multiple comparisons tests. TCRdb holds this immuneACCESS table with in-frame rearrangements only. Some clones are missing; in checked studies, unresolved V genes explain under half, and the rest has no known cause. Clone size and the V and J calls come from that table; the DNA yielded D and trimming. The sample table lists under 60,000 clones, 84% of them with a count of one. Roughly a tenth of the sample is in the top ten clones.

The chain uses TRBV19 and TRBJ1-5; 7 of the junction bases match TRBD1. The sequence derives from an adult in good health. Here the sequenced sample was peripheral blood, taken on day 0 of AZD1222 vaccination. The DNA is as follows: TGTGCCAGTGAAAGACAGGGTGCTCATCAGCCCCAGCATTTT. This codes for CASERQGAHQPQHF.